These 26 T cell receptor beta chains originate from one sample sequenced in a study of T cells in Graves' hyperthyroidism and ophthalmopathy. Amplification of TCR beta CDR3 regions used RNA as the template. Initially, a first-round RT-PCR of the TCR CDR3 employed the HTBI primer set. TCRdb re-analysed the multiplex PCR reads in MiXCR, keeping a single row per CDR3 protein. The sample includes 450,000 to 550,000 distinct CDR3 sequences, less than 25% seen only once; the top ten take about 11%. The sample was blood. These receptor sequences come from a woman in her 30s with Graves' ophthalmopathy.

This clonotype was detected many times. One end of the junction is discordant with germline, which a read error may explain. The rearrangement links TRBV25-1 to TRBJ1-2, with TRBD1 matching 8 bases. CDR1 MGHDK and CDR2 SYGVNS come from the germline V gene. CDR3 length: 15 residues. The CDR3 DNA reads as TGTGCCAGCAGTGCCTCGACAGGGGAGGACTACGGCTACACCTTC. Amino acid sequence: CASSASTGEDYGYTF.

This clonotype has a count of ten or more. The CDR3 spells CASRRGGGEGYTF. The CDR3 nucleotides read TGTGCCAGCCGAAGGGGGGGGGGCGAGGGCTACACCTTC. This rearrangement joins TRBV28 to TRBJ1-2; D possibly corresponds to TRBD1 (6 bases). Germline V gene data show CDR1 as MDHEN and CDR2 as SYDVKM. Trimming removed 8 bases from V and 8 bases from J, with 18 bases in between. The CDR3 contains 13 residues.

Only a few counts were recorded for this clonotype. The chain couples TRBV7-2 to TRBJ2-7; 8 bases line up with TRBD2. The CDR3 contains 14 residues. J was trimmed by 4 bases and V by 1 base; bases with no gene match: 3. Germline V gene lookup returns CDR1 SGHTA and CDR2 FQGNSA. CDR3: CASSLVAGLYEQYF. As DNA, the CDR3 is TGTGCCAGCAGCTTAGTAGCGGGGCTTTACGAGCAGTACTTC.

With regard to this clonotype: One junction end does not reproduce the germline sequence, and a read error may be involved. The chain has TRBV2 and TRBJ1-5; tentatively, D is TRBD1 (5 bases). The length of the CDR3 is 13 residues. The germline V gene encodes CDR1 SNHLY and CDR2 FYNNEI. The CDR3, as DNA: TGTGCCAGCAGTCCGGGGGTCAATCATCCCCAGCATTTT. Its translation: CASSPGVNHPQHF. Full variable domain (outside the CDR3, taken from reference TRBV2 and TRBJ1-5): EPEVTQTPSHQVTQMGQEVILRCVPISNHLYFYWYRQILGQKVEFLVSFYNNEISEKSEIFDDQFSVERPDGSNFTLKIRSTKLEDSAMYFCASSPGVNHPQHFGDGTRLSIL.

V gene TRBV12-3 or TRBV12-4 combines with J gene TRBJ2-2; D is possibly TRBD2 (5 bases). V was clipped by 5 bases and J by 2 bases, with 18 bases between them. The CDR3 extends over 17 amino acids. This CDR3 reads CASSRGSDSVNTGELFF. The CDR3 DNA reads TGTGCCAGCAGTCGAGGTTCGGATAGCGTCAACACCGGGGAGCTGTTTTTT.

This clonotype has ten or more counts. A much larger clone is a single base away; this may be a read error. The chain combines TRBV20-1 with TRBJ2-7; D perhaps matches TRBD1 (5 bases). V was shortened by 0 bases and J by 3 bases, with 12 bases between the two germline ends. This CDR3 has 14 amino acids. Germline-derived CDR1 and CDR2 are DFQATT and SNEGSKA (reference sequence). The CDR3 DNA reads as TGCAGTGCTAGAGATCTGACAGATCTCTACGAGCAGTACTTC. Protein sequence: CSARDLTDLYEQYF.

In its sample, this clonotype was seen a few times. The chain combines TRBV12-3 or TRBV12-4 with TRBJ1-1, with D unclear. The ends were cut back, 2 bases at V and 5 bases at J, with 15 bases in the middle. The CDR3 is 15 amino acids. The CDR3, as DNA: TGTGCCAGCAGTTTACCAACCCTGGGGTATACTGAAGCTTTCTTT. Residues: CASSLPTLGYTEAFF.

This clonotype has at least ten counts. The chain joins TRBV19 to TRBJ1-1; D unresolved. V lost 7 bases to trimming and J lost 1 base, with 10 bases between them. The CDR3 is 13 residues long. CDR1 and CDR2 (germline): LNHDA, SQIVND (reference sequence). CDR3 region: CASMRGRNTEAFF. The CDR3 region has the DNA TGTGCCAGTATGCGCGGGCGGAACACTGAAGCTTTCTTT.

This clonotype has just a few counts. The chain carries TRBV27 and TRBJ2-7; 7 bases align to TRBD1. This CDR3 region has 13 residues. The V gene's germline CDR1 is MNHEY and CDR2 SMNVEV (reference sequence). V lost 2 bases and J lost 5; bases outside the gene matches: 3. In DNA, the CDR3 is TGTGCCAGCAGTTTACAGGGACAGAACGAGCAGTACTTC. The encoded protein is CASSLQGQNEQYF.

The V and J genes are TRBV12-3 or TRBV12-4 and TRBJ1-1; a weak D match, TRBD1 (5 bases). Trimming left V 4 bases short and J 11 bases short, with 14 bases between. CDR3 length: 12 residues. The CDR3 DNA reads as TGTGCCAGCAGTTCCTCCTCCAACAGGGCTTTCTTT. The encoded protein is CASSSSSNRAFF.

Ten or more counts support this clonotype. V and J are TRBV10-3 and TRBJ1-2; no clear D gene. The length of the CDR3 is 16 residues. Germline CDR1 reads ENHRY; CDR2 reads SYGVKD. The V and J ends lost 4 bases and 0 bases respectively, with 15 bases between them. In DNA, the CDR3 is TGTGCCATCAGTGGGCCACTTGGGCGAGCTAACTATGGCTACACCTTC. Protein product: CAISGPLGRANYGYTF.

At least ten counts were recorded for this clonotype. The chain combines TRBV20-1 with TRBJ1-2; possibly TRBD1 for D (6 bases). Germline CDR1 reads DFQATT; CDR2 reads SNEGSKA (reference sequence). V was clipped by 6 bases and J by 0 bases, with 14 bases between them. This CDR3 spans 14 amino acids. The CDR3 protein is CSAQGSLANYGYTF. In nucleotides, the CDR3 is TGCAGTGCACAGGGATCCCTAGCTAACTATGGCTACACCTTC.

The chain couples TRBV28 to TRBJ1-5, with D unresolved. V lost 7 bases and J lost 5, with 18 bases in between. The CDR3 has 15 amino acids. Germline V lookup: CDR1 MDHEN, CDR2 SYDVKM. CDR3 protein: CASTVWQKFYQPQHF. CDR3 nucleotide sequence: TGTGCCAGCACCGTTTGGCAGAAATTCTATCAGCCCCAGCATTTT.

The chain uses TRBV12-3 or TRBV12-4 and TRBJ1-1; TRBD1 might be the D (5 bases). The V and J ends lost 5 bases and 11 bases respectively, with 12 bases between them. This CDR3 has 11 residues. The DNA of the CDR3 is TGTGCCAGCAGTAAGAGCCCAGGGGCTTTCTTT. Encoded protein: CASSKSPGAFF.

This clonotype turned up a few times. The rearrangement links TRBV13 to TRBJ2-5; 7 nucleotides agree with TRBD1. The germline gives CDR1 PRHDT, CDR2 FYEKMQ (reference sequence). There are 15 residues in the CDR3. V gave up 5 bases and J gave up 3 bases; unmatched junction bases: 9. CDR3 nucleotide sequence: TGTGCCAGCAGCCGCCGATATACAGGGGAAGAGACCCAGTACTTC. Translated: CASSRRYTGEETQYF.

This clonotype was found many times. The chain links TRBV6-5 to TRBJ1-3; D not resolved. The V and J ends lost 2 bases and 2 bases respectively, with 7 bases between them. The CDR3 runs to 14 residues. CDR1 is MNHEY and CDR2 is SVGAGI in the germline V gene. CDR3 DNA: TGTGCCAGCAGTTACGGAGATGCTGGAAACACCATATATTTT. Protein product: CASSYGDAGNTIYF.

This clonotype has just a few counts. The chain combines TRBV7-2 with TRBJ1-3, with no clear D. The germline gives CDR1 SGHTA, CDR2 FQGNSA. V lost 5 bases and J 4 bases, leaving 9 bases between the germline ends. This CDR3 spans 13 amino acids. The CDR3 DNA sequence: TGTGCCAGCAGCACGACGGGGGGAAACACCATATATTTT. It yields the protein CASSTTGGNTIYF.

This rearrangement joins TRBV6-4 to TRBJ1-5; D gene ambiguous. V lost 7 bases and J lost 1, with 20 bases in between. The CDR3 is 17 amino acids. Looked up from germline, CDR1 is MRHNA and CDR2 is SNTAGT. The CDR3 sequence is CASMIEGWTLSNQPQHF. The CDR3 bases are TGTGCCAGCATGATCGAAGGGTGGACTTTGAGCAATCAGCCCCAGCATTTT.

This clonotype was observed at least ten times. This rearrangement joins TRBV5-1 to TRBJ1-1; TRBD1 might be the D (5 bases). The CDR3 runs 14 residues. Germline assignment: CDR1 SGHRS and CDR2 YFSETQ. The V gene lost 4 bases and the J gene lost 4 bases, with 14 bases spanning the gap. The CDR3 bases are TGCGCCAGCAGCCCCATGTCAGGGTCCACTGAAGCTTTCTTT. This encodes CASSPMSGSTEAFF.

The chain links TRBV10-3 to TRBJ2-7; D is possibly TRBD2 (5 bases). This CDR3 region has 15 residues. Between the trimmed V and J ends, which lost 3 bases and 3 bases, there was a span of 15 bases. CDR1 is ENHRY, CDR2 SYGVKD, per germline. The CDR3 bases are TGTGCCATCAGTGACCCCAAGGCGGGCCTCTACGAGCAGTACTTC. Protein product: CAISDPKAGLYEQYF.

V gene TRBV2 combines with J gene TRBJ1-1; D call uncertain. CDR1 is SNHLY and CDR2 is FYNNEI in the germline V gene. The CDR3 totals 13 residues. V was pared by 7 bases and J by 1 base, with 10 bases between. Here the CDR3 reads CASKPPTNTEAFF. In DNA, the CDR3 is TGTGCCAGCAAGCCTCCCACGAACACTGAAGCTTTCTTT.

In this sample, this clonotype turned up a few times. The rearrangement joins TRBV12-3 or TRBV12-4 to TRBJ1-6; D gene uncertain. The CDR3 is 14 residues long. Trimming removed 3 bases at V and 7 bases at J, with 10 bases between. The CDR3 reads CASSFVLPNSPLHF. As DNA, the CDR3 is TGTGCCAGCAGTTTCGTGTTACCCAATTCACCCCTCCACTTT.

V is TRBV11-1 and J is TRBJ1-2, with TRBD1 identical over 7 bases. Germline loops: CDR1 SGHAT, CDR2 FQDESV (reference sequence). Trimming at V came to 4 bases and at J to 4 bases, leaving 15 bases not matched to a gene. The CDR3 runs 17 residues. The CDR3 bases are TGTGCCAGCAGCTCCTTAAAGGGACAGCTTCATTTCTATGGCTACACCTTC. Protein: CASSSLKGQLHFYGYTF. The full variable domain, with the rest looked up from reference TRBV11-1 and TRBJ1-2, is EAEVAQSPRYKITEKSQAVAFWCDPISGHATLYWYRQILGQGPELLVQFQDESVVDDSQLPKDRFSAERLKGVDSTLKIQPAELGDSAMYLCASSSLKGQLHFYGYTFGSGTRLTVV.

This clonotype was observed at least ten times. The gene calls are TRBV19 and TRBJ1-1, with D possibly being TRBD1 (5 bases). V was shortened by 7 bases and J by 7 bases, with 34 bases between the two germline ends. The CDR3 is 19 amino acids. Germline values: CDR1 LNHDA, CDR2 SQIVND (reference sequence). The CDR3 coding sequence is TGTGCCAGTACCTCACGTCCCGGGGCTCTTTATACGAGCGGAGGTGAAGCTTTCTTT. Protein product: CASTSRPGALYTSGGEAFF.

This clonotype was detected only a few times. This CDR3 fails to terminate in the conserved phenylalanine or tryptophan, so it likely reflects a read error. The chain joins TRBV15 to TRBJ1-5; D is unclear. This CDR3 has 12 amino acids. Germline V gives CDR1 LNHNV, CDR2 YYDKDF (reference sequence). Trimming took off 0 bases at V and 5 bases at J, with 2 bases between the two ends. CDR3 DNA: TGTGCCACCAGCAGAGACTATCAGCCCCAGCATTTG. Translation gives CATSRDYQPQHL.

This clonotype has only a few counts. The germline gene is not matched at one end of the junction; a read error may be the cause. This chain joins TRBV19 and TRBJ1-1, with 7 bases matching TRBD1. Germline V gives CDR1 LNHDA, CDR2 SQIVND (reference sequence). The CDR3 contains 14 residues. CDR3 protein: CASSRQGLNTEACF. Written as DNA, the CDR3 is TGTGCCAGTAGTCGACAGGGATTGAACACTGAAGCTTGCTTT.